Below are 4 T cell receptor beta chains sequenced from a single sample in a study of read filtering for tumor transcriptome and immune sequencing. The library was built from 400 ng RNA with molecular barcoded adaptors for alpha/delta and beta/gamma chains. MiXCR, run by TCRdb on the reads, gives a single entry per CDR3 protein. Among approximately 45,000 distinct CDR3 sequences listed, about 20% were seen once. The sequencing input was a population of CD138-negative cells sorted from bone marrow. All receptors derive from a donor at least 40 years old with multiple myeloma.

Points on this clonotype: Just one base apart from a much larger clone, this may be a read error. The conserved closing phenylalanine or tryptophan is absent in this CDR3, likely reflecting a read error. The J gene is TRBJ1-2, the V gene TRBV4-1; a weak D match, TRBD1 (6 bases). Per germline, CDR1 MGHRA and CDR2 YSYEKL. The CDR3 is 14 amino acids. V was cut by 2 bases and J by 6 bases, with 13 bases left in between. In DNA, the CDR3 is TGCGCCAGCAGCCAACCTGGACAGAGAGATGGCTACACCCTC. This codes for CASSQPGQRDGYTL.

This clonotype came up a few times. A clone one base away is much larger, so this may be a read error. The DNA of the CDR3 is TGTGCCAGCGGCTCCGGAGGGCCGGGCACAGATACGCAGTATTTT. Residues: CASGSGGPGTDTQYF. The rearrangement links TRBV28 to TRBJ2-3, with a tentative D call TRBD2 (6 bases). Germline assignment: CDR1 MDHEN and CDR2 SYDVKM. The CDR3 runs to 15 residues. V lost 8 bases and J 1 base, leaving 16 bases between the germline ends.

This clonotype was recorded many times. The rearrangement uses TRBV19 and TRBJ2-3; TRBD2 matches at 13 bases. The V gene's germline CDR1 is LNHDA and CDR2 SQIVND (reference sequence). The CDR3 consists of 17 residues. Unmatched junction bases numbered 14, after V lost 6 bases and J lost 8 bases. CDR3 region: CASSGLAGVPGDLTQYF. The CDR3 DNA reads as TGTGCCAGTAGCGGACTAGCGGGAGTACCCGGAGATCTTACGCAGTATTTT.

This clonotype was counted ten times or more. The CDR3 reads CSAPGTRSYNEQFF. The CDR3 nucleotides are TGCAGTGCGCCCGGGACACGCTCCTACAATGAGCAGTTCTTC. The genes are TRBV20-1 and TRBJ2-1; D perhaps matches TRBD1 (6 bases). The germline V gene encodes CDR1 DFQATT and CDR2 SNEGSKA (reference sequence). CDR3 length: 14 amino acids. Trimming removed 6 bases from V and 0 bases from J, with 12 bases in between.